A selection of T cell receptor beta chains follows, all from one sample in a study of control samples from healthy donors and cancer patients. Data came from immunoSEQ multiplex PCR; TCRdb stores just in-frame clones and leaves some out. The sample includes 50,000 to 65,000 clones, approximately 90% of them seen just once. Sequencing used PBMCs. These receptors all stem from a young man with colorectal cancer. CDR3s include the opening cysteine and the closing phenylalanine or tryptophan. A D gene is named only where the DNA matches it firmly. Size is omitted from some rows. Given values are once, few, many or a class for expanded clones.

length,size,D,V,J,DNA,CDR3
13,-,-,TRBV5-4,TRBJ1-4,TGTGCCAGCAGCTTGGGGGCAAATGAAAAACTGTTTTTT,CASSLGANEKLFF
15,-,TRBD2,TRBV13,TRBJ2-1,TGTGCCAGCAGCCTCGGCCTAGCGGTCGACAATGAGCAGTTCTTC,CASSLGLAVDNEQFF
15,-,-,TRBV4-2,TRBJ2-3,TGTGCCAGCAGCCAAATCATCCGGGAAGGGGCGACGCAGTATTTT,CASSQIIREGATQYF
13,-,TRBD1,TRBV7-9,TRBJ1-1,TGTGCCAGCAGCACTACAGGGGGCCATGGAGCTTTCTTT,CASSTTGGHGAFF
14,-,TRBD1,TRBV10-3,TRBJ2-3,TGTGCCGCGAGGTACAGACAGGGAGCAGATACGCAGTATTTT,CAARYRQGADTQYF
13,once,-,TRBV24-1,TRBJ1-2,TGTGCCACCAGTGATTTGGACGGCTATGGCTACACCTTC,CATSDLDGYGYTF
17,few,-,TRBV7-2,TRBJ1-2,TGTGCCAGCAGCCCAGACCAGGGAGTCTTTCCTGGCGGGGGCTACACCTTC,CASSPDQGVFPGGGYTF
12,-,-,TRBV2,TRBJ1-2,TGTGCCGGAAGACCTCCTGAGGGCAGGAACACCTTC,CAGRPPEGRNTF
19,-,-,TRBV5-1,TRBJ2-1,TGCGCCAGCAGCTACTATGGAACTCCGGGGGACATAATATCCGATGAGCAGTTCTTC,CASSYYGTPGDIISDEQFF
18,-,-,TRBV2,TRBJ2-6,TGTGCCAGCAGTGAACACATTATCGGGGGCTCTGGGGCCAACGTCCTGACTTTC,CASSEHIIGGSGANVLTF
15,-,-,TRBV6-2/TRBV6-3,TRBJ1-5,TGTGCCAGCAGTTACAGGGGCTTAGGCAATCAGCCCCAGCATTTT,CASSYRGLGNQPQHF
13,-,-,TRBV24-1,TRBJ2-1,TGTGCCACCAGTGATTTGATGAGAGGCGAGCAGTTCTTC,CATSDLMRGEQFF